This entry lists 21 T cell receptor beta chains sequenced from one sample in a study of OX40 agonist ivuxolimab in advanced cancers. TCRdb's table, derived via immunoSEQ multiplex PCR, lists solely in-frame clones and lacks some. Of tens of thousands of clones listed, 80% to 90% are singletons. The source material was CD4+ or CD8+ T cells sorted from blood, sampled in a trial of the OX40 agonist ivuxolimab. The receptors stem from an adult with an advanced solid tumor such as melanoma, head and neck, liver or kidney cancer.

The genes are TRBV6-5 and TRBJ1-2; D gene ambiguous. Germline V gene sequence: CDR1 MNHEY, CDR2 SVGAGI. CDR3 length equals 13 residues. V was clipped by 2 bases and J by 2 bases, with 6 bases between them. As DNA, the CDR3 is TGTGCCAGCAGTTACGATCTAAACTATGGCTACACCTTC. It specifies CASSYDLNYGYTF.

The gene calls are TRBV21-1 and TRBJ1-3; the table's D call, TRBD1, has no DNA check behind it. TRBV21-1 is reported as a pseudogene. The CDR3 length is 18 residues. CDR3 in amino acids: CASSKVLDRGPSGNTIYF. CDR3 in DNA: TGTGCCAGCAGCAAAGTCCTCGACAGGGGGCCGTCTGGAAACACCATATATTTT.

The chain is built from TRBV7-9 and TRBJ1-2, with 7 bases that match TRBD1. This CDR3 has 14 residues. Germline trimming cut 5 bases from V and 4 bases from J; bases unmatched to any gene: 7. The germline CDR1 and CDR2 sequences are SEHNR and FQNEAQ (reference sequence). CDR3 nucleotide sequence: TGTGCCAGCAGCCCGACAGGGATGGGCTATGGCTACACCTTC. This sequence encodes CASSPTGMGYGYTF.

The chain joins TRBV7-6 to TRBJ2-2; the match to TRBD1 covers 9 bases. Germline values: CDR1 SGHVS, CDR2 FNYEAQ. After removal of 5 bases from V and 3 bases from J, the junction contained 10 bases not matched to a gene. The CDR3 loop spans 17 amino acids. CDR3 residues: CASSETGTGRDTGELFF. CDR3 nucleotides: TGTGCCAGCAGCGAAACCGGGACAGGGCGGGACACCGGGGAGCTGTTTTTT.

V gene TRBV5-1 combines with J gene TRBJ2-5, with TRBD1 matching over 10 bases. V gave up 4 bases and J gave up 5 bases; unmatched junction bases: 11. Germline CDR1 reads SGHRS; CDR2 reads YFSETQ. CDR3 length equals 16 residues. The CDR3 reads CASSLGDRGFGETQYF. Here the CDR3 DNA reads TGCGCCAGCAGCCTAGGGGACAGGGGATTCGGGGAGACCCAGTACTTC.

In its sample, this clone was seen once. The chain combines TRBV21-1 with TRBJ2-5; TRBD2 is the table's D call and was not checked against the DNA. TRBV21-1 is reported as a pseudogene. CDR3 length: 17 amino acids. CDR3 sequence: CASSRIRTSGSEETQYF. The DNA for the CDR3 is TGTGCCAGCAGCCGAATACGGACTAGCGGGAGTGAAGAGACCCAGTACTTC.

The V call is TRBV13, the J call TRBJ1-5, with D possibly matching TRBD1 (6 bases). The germline V gene encodes CDR1 PRHDT and CDR2 FYEKMQ (reference sequence). V was pared by 0 bases and J by 4 bases, with 10 bases between. The CDR3 has 15 amino acids. CDR3 sequence: CASSLGPQGNQPQHF. For the CDR3, the DNA is TGTGCCAGCAGCTTAGGCCCCCAGGGGAATCAGCCCCAGCATTTT.

The CDR3 region is CASSFPGLGYEQYF. CDR3 DNA: TGTGCCAGCAGTTTCCCGGGACTGGGCTACGAGCAGTACTTC. The chain joins TRBV28 to TRBJ2-7, with D tentatively TRBD2 (6 bases). V dropped 3 bases and J dropped 3 bases, with 12 bases sitting between them. This CDR3 comprises 14 residues. Germline V gives CDR1 MDHEN, CDR2 SYDVKM.

This chain connects TRBV5-6 to TRBJ1-2, with a tentative D call TRBD1 (6 bases). V was clipped by 0 bases and J by 0 bases, with 12 bases between them. CDR1 SGHDT and CDR2 YYEEEE come from the germline V gene. The CDR3 contains 16 residues. CDR3 bases: TGTGCCAGCAGCTTGGGGACAGTCAGCACTAACTATGGCTACACCTTC. This codes for CASSLGTVSTNYGYTF.

The chain uses TRBV9 and TRBJ2-2; D is unresolved. CDR1 is SGDLS and CDR2 is YYNGEE in the germline V gene. Trimming removed 0 bases at V and 2 bases at J, with 8 bases between. The CDR3 runs to 15 residues. The CDR3 spells CASSVVAQNTGELFF. CDR3 nucleotide sequence: TGTGCCAGCAGCGTAGTTGCGCAAAACACCGGGGAGCTGTTTTTT.

The chain couples TRBV6-5 to TRBJ2-3; D unclear. This CDR3 is 15 amino acids long. Trimming left V 0 bases short and J 6 bases short, with 13 bases between. Per germline, CDR1 MNHEY and CDR2 SVGAGI. Written as DNA, the CDR3 is TGTGCCAGCAGTTACTCTCTCGCGGTCCCCGATACGCAGTATTTT. It codes for CASSYSLAVPDTQYF.

V usage is TRBV19 and J usage is TRBJ2-7; D is undetermined. The CDR3 consists of 15 residues. CDR1 and CDR2 (germline): LNHDA, SQIVND (reference sequence). Trimming left V 5 bases short and J 0 bases short, with 14 bases between. CDR3 residues: CASSDPLTSSYEQYF. Here the CDR3 DNA reads TGTGCCAGTAGTGACCCCTTAACGAGCTCCTACGAGCAGTACTTC.

The CDR3 nucleotides are TGTGCCTGGAGTGTACCGGGGGCGGAACCCCAGCATTTT. It yields the protein CAWSVPGAEPQHF. This chain uses TRBV30 with TRBJ1-5, with a weak D call TRBD1 (6 bases). The germline gives CDR1 GTSNPN, CDR2 SVGIG (reference sequence). Between the trimmed V and J ends, which lost 0 bases and 10 bases, there was a span of 13 bases. The CDR3 totals 13 residues.

This chain uses TRBV4-2 with TRBJ2-3; D gene unclear. The CDR3 is 15 amino acids. The ends were cut back, 4 bases at V and 4 bases at J, with 15 bases in the middle. Per the germline V gene, CDR1 is LGHNA and CDR2 is YNFKEQ. This chain's CDR3 is CASSREETIADTQYF. The CDR3 DNA sequence: TGTGCCAGCAGCCGAGAGGAGACAATTGCAGATACGCAGTATTTT.

The genes are TRBV28 and TRBJ2-7; D is undetermined. The CDR3 has 14 residues. Between the trimmed V and J ends, which lost 2 bases and 6 bases, there was a span of 14 bases. Germline loops: CDR1 MDHEN, CDR2 SYDVKM. DNA for the CDR3: TGTGCCAGCAGTTTAAGCCGCGTAGGAATCGAGCAGTACTTC. Translated: CASSLSRVGIEQYF.

The chain uses TRBV19 and TRBJ1-4; possibly TRBD1 for D (6 bases). Germline assignment: CDR1 LNHDA and CDR2 SQIVND (reference sequence). The CDR3 consists of 15 residues. Trimming stripped 5 bases from V and 2 bases from J, with 12 bases between. The CDR3 DNA reads as TGTGCCAGTAGTCCCGAAGGGGGGACTAATGAAAAACTGTTTTTT. Its protein is CASSPEGGTNEKLFF. Using reference TRBV19 and TRBJ1-4 for the parts outside the CDR3, the full variable domain is DGGITQSPKYLFRKEGQNVTLSCEQNLNHDAMYWYRQDPGQGLRLIYYSQIVNDFQKGDIAEGYSVSREKKESFPLTVTSAQKNPTAFYLCASSPEGGTNEKLFFGSGTQLSVL.

The chain uses TRBV6-5 and TRBJ1-2, with D unclear. V was trimmed by 0 bases and J by 3 bases, leaving 14 bases between them. CDR3 length equals 16 residues. Per the germline V gene, CDR1 is MNHEY and CDR2 is SVGAGI. The CDR3 DNA follows: TGTGCCAGCAGTTACTCGACGGGGAATCTTCACTATGGCTACACCTTC. It encodes CASSYSTGNLHYGYTF.

The rearrangement uses TRBV7-6 and TRBJ2-2; D ambiguous. CDR1 is SGHVS and CDR2 is FNYEAQ in the germline V gene. V lost 3 bases to trimming and J lost 0 bases, with 17 bases between them. The CDR3 is 18 residues long. As DNA, the CDR3 is TGTGCCAGCAGCTTCCGGCAGGCTCTTACGCCGAACACCGGGGAGCTGTTTTTT. It is translated as CASSFRQALTPNTGELFF.

V gene TRBV7-9 combines with J gene TRBJ1-2; D possibly corresponds to TRBD1 (6 bases). The CDR3 spans 15 residues. Trimming took off 2 bases at V and 2 bases at J, with 12 bases between the two ends. In germline, CDR1 is SEHNR, CDR2 FQNEAQ (reference sequence). CDR3 sequence: CASSLRTGTNYGYTF. CDR3 coding DNA: TGTGCCAGCAGCTTAAGAACAGGGACCAACTATGGCTACACCTTC.

The chain joins TRBV7-9 to TRBJ1-6; D perhaps matches TRBD1 (5 bases). Trimming took 5 bases from V and 0 from J, leaving 17 bases between them. The CDR3 extends over 18 amino acids. Per germline, CDR1 SEHNR and CDR2 FQNEAQ (reference sequence). CDR3 in amino acids: CASSTGRMQSSYNSPLHF. The CDR3 DNA sequence: TGTGCCAGCAGCACGGGACGGATGCAGAGCTCCTATAATTCACCCCTCCACTTT.

The chain combines TRBV27 with TRBJ1-1; D remains unclear. V lost 6 bases, J lost 5 bases, and 13 bases lay in between. CDR1 is MNHEY, CDR2 SMNVEV, per germline (reference sequence). CDR3 length: 13 residues. The CDR3 spells CASSLGVATEAFF. In DNA, the CDR3 is TGTGCCAGCAGCCTCGGGGTCGCAACTGAAGCTTTCTTT.